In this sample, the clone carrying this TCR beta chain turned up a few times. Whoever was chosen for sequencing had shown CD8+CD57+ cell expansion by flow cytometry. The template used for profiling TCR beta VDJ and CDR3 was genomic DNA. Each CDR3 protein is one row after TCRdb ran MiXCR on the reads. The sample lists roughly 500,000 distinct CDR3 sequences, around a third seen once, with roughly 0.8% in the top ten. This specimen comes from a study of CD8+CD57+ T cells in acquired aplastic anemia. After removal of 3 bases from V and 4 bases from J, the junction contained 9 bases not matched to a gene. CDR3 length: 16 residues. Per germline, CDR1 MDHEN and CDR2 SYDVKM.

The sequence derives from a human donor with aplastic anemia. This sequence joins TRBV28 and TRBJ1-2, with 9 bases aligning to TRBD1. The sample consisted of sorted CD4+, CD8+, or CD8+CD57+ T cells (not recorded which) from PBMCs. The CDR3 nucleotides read TGTGCCAGCAGTTTCCCCGCCGAGACAGGGGGCTATGGCTACACCTTC. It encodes CASSFPAETGGYGYTF.